This record looks at one T cell receptor beta chain sequence and its context. Its antigen remains unknown. The same CDR3 also results from other DNA sequences found in this sample. Several immunoSEQ plates received, in even portions, the genomic DNA of each subset. Profiling relied on immunoSEQ multiplex PCR, and the TCRdb table lists in-frame clones only, not all of them. The sample includes about 480,000 clones, almost 80% seen only once; the top ten take approximately 12%. Per germline, CDR1 MNHEY and CDR2 SVGAGI. The CDR3 covers 13 residues. V shed 3 bases and J shed 3 bases, with 8 bases lying between them. The entry originates in a study of shared clonotypes between healthy human individuals. Study results and limitations: Among donors, the sharing of clonotypes was expected to be influenced by sequencing depth.

The chain couples TRBV6-5 to TRBJ1-1; a weak D match, TRBD1 (5 bases). Sequencing was carried out using PBMCs. This clonotype was obtained from a woman between 40 and 50 years old in good health. Some clones in this sample may be carry-over from other donors' samples. The CDR3 sequence is CASSYRGDTEAFF. In nucleotides, the CDR3 is TGTGCCAGCAGTTATAGAGGGGACACTGAAGCTTTCTTT.